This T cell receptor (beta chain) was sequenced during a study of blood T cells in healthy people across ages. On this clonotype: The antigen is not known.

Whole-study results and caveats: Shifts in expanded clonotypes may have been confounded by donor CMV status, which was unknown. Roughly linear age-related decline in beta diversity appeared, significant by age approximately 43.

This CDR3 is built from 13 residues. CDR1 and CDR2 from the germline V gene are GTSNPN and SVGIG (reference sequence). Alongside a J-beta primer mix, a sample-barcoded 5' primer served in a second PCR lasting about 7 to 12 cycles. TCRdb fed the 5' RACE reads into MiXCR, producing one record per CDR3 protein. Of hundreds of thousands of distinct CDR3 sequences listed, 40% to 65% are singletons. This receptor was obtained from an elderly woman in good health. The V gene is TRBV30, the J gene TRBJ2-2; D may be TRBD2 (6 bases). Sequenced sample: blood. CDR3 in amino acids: CARGLISAGELFF. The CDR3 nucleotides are TGTGCACGGGGACTGATCTCGGCCGGGGAGCTGTTTTTT.